The 26 T cell receptor beta chains below come from one sample, sequenced in a study of blood T cell repertoires in COVID-19. Only in-frame clones appear in the TCRdb table, and some are missing; sequencing was by immunoSEQ multiplex PCR. The table lists about 210,000 clones, around 83% of them singletons. The material sequenced was peripheral blood. The source is a man in his forties who had recovered from COVID-19.

CDR3 nucleotide sequence: TGTGCCAGCAGCCAAGACCCAACAGGAGTCACTGAAGCTTTCTTT. This sequence encodes CASSQDPTGVTEAFF. The chain couples TRBV14 to TRBJ1-1; possibly TRBD1 for D (5 bases). Germline assignment: CDR1 SGHDN and CDR2 FVKESK. The CDR3 spans 15 residues. V lost 0 bases and J 4 bases, leaving 12 bases between the germline ends.

The V call is TRBV6-5, the J call TRBJ2-1; TRBD2 aligns across 10 bases. V dropped 10 bases and J dropped 8; count of bases not matched to a gene: 11. This CDR3 region has 14 residues. The germline V gene has CDR1 MNHEY and CDR2 SVGAGI. CDR3 sequence reads: CATTIAGGTDEQFF. The CDR3 coding sequence is TGTGCCACTACGATAGCGGGAGGTACGGATGAGCAGTTCTTC.

The table lists this clone with a count of one. The rearrangement links TRBV4-3 to TRBJ2-5; possibly TRBD2 for D (6 bases). Germline CDR1 is LGHNA and CDR2 is YSLEER. Trimming pared 4 bases from V and 0 bases from J, leaving 12 bases between. CDR3 size: 15 residues. The CDR3 sequence: CASSRTGTHQETQYF. The CDR3 nucleotides read TGCGCCAGCAGCCGCACCGGGACTCACCAAGAGACCCAGTACTTC.

The V and J genes are TRBV7-2 and TRBJ2-1; TRBD2 matches at 7 bases. This CDR3 spans 16 amino acids. Germline CDR1 is SGHTA and CDR2 is FQGNSA. The V segment lost 2 bases and the J segment 1 base; nucleotides outside the gene matches: 5. CDR3 region: CASSLIGGKSYNEQFF. The CDR3 nucleotides read TGTGCCAGCAGCTTAATCGGGGGGAAATCCTACAATGAGCAGTTCTTC.

This clone was counted once. The J gene is TRBJ1-2, the V gene TRBV11-3, with D perhaps TRBD1 (6 bases). The CDR3 totals 14 residues. From germline, CDR1 is SGHNT and CDR2 YENEEA. With 5 bases removed from V and 7 bases from J, the gap between germline ends came to 17 bases. The DNA for the CDR3 is TGTGCCAGCAGCCGGGGGGGGCGGCTCGGTGGCTACACCTTC. It translates to CASSRGGRLGGYTF.

Concerning this clone itself: In the same sample, other DNA sequences code for this CDR3. The V and J genes are TRBV19 and TRBJ1-2, with no clear D. V lost 0 bases and J 7 bases, leaving 6 bases between the germline ends. The germline CDR1 and CDR2 sequences are LNHDA and SQIVND (reference sequence). The CDR3 runs 12 residues. The CDR3 is CASSIDRGGYTF. The CDR3 DNA reads TGTGCCAGTAGTATAGACCGCGGTGGCTACACCTTC.

This chain connects TRBV21-1 to TRBJ1-2. TRBV21-1 counts as a pseudogene. CDR3 length equals 14 residues. The CDR3 DNA is TGTGCCAGCAGCAAAACTAACCGGCCCTATGGCTACACCTTC. Protein sequence: CASSKTNRPYGYTF.

The rearrangement links TRBV4-2 to TRBJ1-4; D unclear. Trimming pared 0 bases from V and 8 bases from J, leaving 13 bases between. This CDR3 has 15 amino acids. The germline V gene has CDR1 LGHNA and CDR2 YNFKEQ. CDR3 sequence (DNA): TGTGCCAGCAGCCAAGATGGTCCCACCGGGGAAAAACTGTTTTTT. This codes for CASSQDGPTGEKLFF.

This sequence joins TRBV2 and TRBJ1-4; D is unresolved. V was cut by 3 bases and J by 8 bases, with 16 bases left in between. CDR1 is SNHLY and CDR2 is FYNNEI in the germline V gene. This CDR3 is built from 15 residues. CDR3 nucleotide sequence: TGTGCCAGCAGTGAGTCGGGGAGTTGGGCCGAAAAACTGTTTTTT. This codes for CASSESGSWAEKLFF.

CDR3 region: CASSSDRAGTDTQYF. CDR3 bases: TGTGCCAGCAGCTCGGACAGGGCAGGGACAGATACGCAGTATTTT. The chain joins TRBV5-6 to TRBJ2-3; 8 bases agree with TRBD1. The CDR3 consists of 15 residues. Trimming at V came to 3 bases and at J to 3 bases, leaving 6 bases not matched to a gene. Germline CDR1 and CDR2: SGHDT and YYEEEE.

The chain combines TRBV30 with TRBJ1-5, with D tentatively TRBD1 (5 bases). This CDR3 contains 14 residues. Germline loops: CDR1 GTSNPN, CDR2 SVGIG (reference sequence). V was clipped by 5 bases and J by 9 bases, with 20 bases between them. The CDR3 DNA reads as TGTGCCTGGCGTTCCGGGACTGCCCAAGGGCCCCAGCATTTT. Protein: CAWRSGTAQGPQHF.

The chain couples TRBV7-2 to TRBJ2-1; D unclear. CDR3 length equals 13 residues. CDR1 and CDR2 (germline): SGHTA, FQGNSA. Trimming shortened V by 5 bases and J by 8 bases, and 13 bases separated the two germline ends. CDR3 region: CASSRVEAHEQFF. The CDR3 DNA follows: TGTGCCAGCAGCCGGGTAGAGGCCCATGAGCAGTTCTTC.

The V call is TRBV18, the J call TRBJ1-4; TRBD1 agrees at 10 bases. With 3 bases clipped from V and 8 bases from J, the junction kept 6 bases outside the gene matches. CDR3 length: 15 residues. Germline CDR1 and CDR2: KGHSH and LQKENI. The CDR3 DNA reads TGTGCCAGCTCACCGCTTGGACAGGGGGAGGAAAAACTGTTTTTT. Translation gives CASSPLGQGEEKLFF.

The rearrangement links TRBV2 to TRBJ2-1; D is possibly TRBD1 (5 bases). Trimming removed 5 bases from V and 9 bases from J, with 11 bases in between. The CDR3 has 12 residues. Germline CDR1 is SNHLY and CDR2 is FYNNEI. The DNA of the CDR3 is TGTGCCAGCAGTCAGGGATTCACTGAGCAGTTCTTC. Protein: CASSQGFTEQFF.

The V call is TRBV12-5, the J call TRBJ2-7; D not certain. The CDR3 covers 13 residues. V shed 0 bases and J shed 2 bases, with 5 bases lying between them. The germline V gene has CDR1 LGHNT and CDR2 FRNRAP. In nucleotides, the CDR3 is TGTGCTAGTGGTTTGGTCGCGACCTACGAGCAGTACTTC. Encoded protein: CASGLVATYEQYF.

CDR3 loop: CASSAAGGRYGYTF. The CDR3, as DNA: TGTGCCAGCAGCGCAGCAGGAGGCCGCTATGGCTACACCTTC. This chain uses TRBV7-8 with TRBJ1-2; no clear D. Trimming took 5 bases from V and 4 from J, leaving 14 bases between them. The CDR3 runs to 14 residues. Germline CDR1 is SGHVS and CDR2 is FQNEAQ.

The chain joins TRBV6-2 or TRBV6-3 to TRBJ1-1, with D uncertain. V lost 5 bases and J lost 6, with 10 bases in between. CDR1 MNHEY and CDR2 SVGEGT come from the germline V gene. The CDR3 has 12 amino acids. CDR3 DNA: TGTGCCAGCAGTAGAGGGTTATCTGAAGCTTTCTTT. Its translation is CASSRGLSEAFF.

J is TRBJ2-1 and V is TRBV7-9; 12 nucleotides match TRBD2. V gave up 5 bases and J gave up 5 bases; unmatched junction bases: 10. Germline CDR1 reads SEHNR; CDR2 reads FQNEAQ (reference sequence). The CDR3 covers 17 residues. The CDR3 coding sequence is TGTGCCAGCAGCCCGGGGACTAGCGGGCTTGCCGACAATGAGCAGTTCTTC. This encodes CASSPGTSGLADNEQFF. The variable domain in full, completed from reference TRBV7-9 and TRBJ2-1, reads DTGVSQNPRHKITKRGQNVTFRCDPISEHNRLYWYRQTLGQGPEFLTYFQNEAQLEKSRLLSDRFSAERPKGSFSTLEIQRTEQGDSAMYLCASSPGTSGLADNEQFFGPGTRLTVL.

The V and J genes are TRBV10-3 and TRBJ2-2; the match to TRBD1 covers 9 bases. Germline V CDR1 and CDR2: ENHRY, SYGVKD. Trimming at V came to 6 bases and at J to 3 bases, leaving 11 bases not matched to a gene. The CDR3 runs to 17 residues. The CDR3 sequence: CAIRNRDRERDTGELFF. In DNA, the CDR3 is TGTGCCATCAGAAACCGGGACAGGGAGCGCGACACCGGGGAGCTGTTTTTT.

This chain links TRBV7-2 with TRBJ1-2, with D possibly TRBD1 on 6 matching bases. V shed 5 bases and J shed 4 bases, with 17 bases lying between them. CDR3 length: 15 residues. CDR1 is SGHTA and CDR2 is FQGNSA in the germline V gene. The chain's CDR3 is CASSEQRGGGYGYTF. Written as DNA, the CDR3 is TGTGCCAGCAGCGAACAGAGGGGAGGGGGCTATGGCTACACCTTC.

This rearrangement joins TRBV10-1 to TRBJ1-2; weak D call: TRBD1 (5 bases). The CDR3 consists of 12 residues. Germline V gene data show CDR1 as WNHNN and CDR2 as SYGVQD (reference sequence). The V end lost 11 bases, the J end lost 4 bases, and 14 bases lay between the germline ends. The CDR3 DNA reads as TGCGCCGGGGAGGGGCCCACCTATGGCTACACCTTC. As protein: CAGEGPTYGYTF.

Only a few counts were recorded for this clone. V and J are TRBV3-1 (or the pseudogene TRBV3-2) and TRBJ1-3; no reliable D call. V lost 4 bases and J lost 1, with 14 bases in between. The V gene's germline CDR1 is LGHDT and CDR2 YNNKEL (reference sequence). The CDR3 totals 16 residues. The CDR3 nucleotides read TGTGCCAGCAGCCCCTCTTGGGGAGCTTCTGGAAACACCATATATTTT. Encoded protein: CASSPSWGASGNTIYF.

V gene TRBV5-1 combines with J gene TRBJ2-7, with 7 bases fitting TRBD1. J was trimmed by 0 bases and V by 4 bases; bases with no gene match: 7. The CDR3 spans 15 residues. Germline CDR1 and CDR2: SGHRS and YFSETQ. The CDR3 protein is CASSPTDRDSYEQYF. CDR3 bases: TGCGCCAGCAGCCCTACTGACAGGGACTCCTACGAGCAGTACTTC.

The CDR3 spells CASSQRTANSNQPQHF. Written as DNA, the CDR3 is TGTGCCAGCAGCCAGCGGACAGCGAATAGCAATCAGCCCCAGCATTTT. This sequence joins TRBV14 and TRBJ1-5; D might be TRBD1 (6 bases). V dropped 3 bases and J dropped 0 bases, with 12 bases sitting between them. The germline gives CDR1 SGHDN, CDR2 FVKESK. The CDR3 spans 16 residues.

This chain joins TRBV10-2 and TRBJ1-3; D is perhaps TRBD1 (6 bases). Germline loops: CDR1 WSHSY, CDR2 SAAADI. The CDR3 is made up of 15 amino acids. V lost 7 bases and J 2 bases, leaving 15 bases between the germline ends. The CDR3 sequence: CASKESGTTGNTIYF. As DNA, the CDR3 is TGCGCCAGCAAAGAGTCCGGGACAACTGGAAACACCATATATTTT.

This clone was seen just once. CDR3 sequence: CASSLARPNEQFF. The CDR3 region has the DNA TGTGCCAGCAGCTTAGCGAGGCCCAATGAGCAGTTCTTC. The chain has TRBV7-2 and TRBJ2-1; D gene ambiguous. Germline CDR1 reads SGHTA; CDR2 reads FQGNSA. V was trimmed by 0 bases and J by 6 bases, leaving 6 bases between them. CDR3 length: 13 residues.